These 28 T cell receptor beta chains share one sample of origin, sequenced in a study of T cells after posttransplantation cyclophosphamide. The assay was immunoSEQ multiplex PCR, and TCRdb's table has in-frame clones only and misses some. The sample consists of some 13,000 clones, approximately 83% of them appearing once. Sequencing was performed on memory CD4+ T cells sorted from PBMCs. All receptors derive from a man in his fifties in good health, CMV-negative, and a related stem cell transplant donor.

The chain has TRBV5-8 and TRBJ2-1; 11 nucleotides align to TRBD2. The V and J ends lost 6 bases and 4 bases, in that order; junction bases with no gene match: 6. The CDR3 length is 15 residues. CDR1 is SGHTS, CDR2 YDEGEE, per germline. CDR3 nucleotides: TGTGCCAGCAACCAGGGGACTAGCGGATACAATGAGCAGTTCTTC. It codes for CASNQGTSGYNEQFF. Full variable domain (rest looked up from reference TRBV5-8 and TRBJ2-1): EAGVTQSPTHLIKTRGQQATLRCSPISGHTSVYWYQQALGLGLQFLLWYDEGEERNRGNFPPRFSGRQFPNYSSELNVNALELEDSALYLCASNQGTSGYNEQFFGPGTRLTVL.

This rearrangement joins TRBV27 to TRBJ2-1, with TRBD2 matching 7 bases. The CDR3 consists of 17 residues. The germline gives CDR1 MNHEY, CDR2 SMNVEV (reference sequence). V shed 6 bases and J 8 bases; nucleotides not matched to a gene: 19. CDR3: CASSLRRRQGGIDEQFF. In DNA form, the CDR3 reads TGTGCCAGCAGCCTCCGACGCCGGCAGGGAGGGATCGATGAGCAGTTCTTC.

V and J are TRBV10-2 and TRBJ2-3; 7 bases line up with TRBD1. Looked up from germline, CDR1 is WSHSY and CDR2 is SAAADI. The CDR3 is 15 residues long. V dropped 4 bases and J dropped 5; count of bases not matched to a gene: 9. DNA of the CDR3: TGCGCCAGCAGTGTGCAGTGGGCAGGGGGAGATACGCAGTATTTT. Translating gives CASSVQWAGGDTQYF.

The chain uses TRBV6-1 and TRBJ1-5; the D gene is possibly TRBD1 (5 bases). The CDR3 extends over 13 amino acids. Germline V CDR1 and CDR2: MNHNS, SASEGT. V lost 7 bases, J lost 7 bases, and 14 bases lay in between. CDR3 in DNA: TGTGCCAGCATTGATAGGGGAATCCAGCCCCAGCATTTT. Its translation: CASIDRGIQPQHF.

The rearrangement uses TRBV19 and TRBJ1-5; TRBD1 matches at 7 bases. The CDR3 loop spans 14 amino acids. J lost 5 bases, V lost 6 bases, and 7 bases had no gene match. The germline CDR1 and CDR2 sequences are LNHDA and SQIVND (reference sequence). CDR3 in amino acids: CASSDRQGDQPQHF. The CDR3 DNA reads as TGTGCCAGTAGCGACCGACAGGGTGATCAGCCCCAGCATTTT.

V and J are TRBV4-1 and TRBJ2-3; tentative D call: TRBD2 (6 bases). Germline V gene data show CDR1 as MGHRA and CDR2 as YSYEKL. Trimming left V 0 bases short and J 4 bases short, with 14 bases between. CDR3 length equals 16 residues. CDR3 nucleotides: TGCGCCAGCAGCCAAGATTGGGGGGTTTCGGCAGATACGCAGTATTTT. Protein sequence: CASSQDWGVSADTQYF.

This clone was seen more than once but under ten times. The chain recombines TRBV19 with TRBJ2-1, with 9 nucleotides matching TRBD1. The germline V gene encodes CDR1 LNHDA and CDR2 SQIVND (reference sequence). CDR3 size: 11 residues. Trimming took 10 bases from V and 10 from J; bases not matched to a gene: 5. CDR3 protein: CATRDREEQFF. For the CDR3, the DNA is TGTGCCACCAGGGACAGGGAAGAGCAGTTCTTC.

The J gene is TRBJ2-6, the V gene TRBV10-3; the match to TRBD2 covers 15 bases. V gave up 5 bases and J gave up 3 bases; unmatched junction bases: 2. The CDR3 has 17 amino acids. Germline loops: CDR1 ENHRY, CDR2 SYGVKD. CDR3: CAISPGLAGGGANVLTF. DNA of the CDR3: TGTGCCATCAGTCCGGGACTAGCGGGAGGTGGGGCCAACGTCCTGACTTTC.

CDR3 in amino acids: CASIWERSYGYTF. CDR3 sequence (DNA): TGTGCCAGCATCTGGGAGAGGTCCTATGGCTACACCTTC. The chain employs TRBV6-1 and TRBJ1-2; no firm D call. From germline, CDR1 is MNHNS and CDR2 SASEGT. This CDR3 has 13 amino acids. Trimming shortened V by 7 bases and J by 4 bases, and 13 bases separated the two germline ends.

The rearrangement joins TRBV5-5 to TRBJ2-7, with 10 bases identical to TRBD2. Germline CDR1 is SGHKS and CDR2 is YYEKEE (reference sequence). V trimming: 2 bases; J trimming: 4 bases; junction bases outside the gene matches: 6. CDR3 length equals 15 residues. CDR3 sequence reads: CASSFSPLAGYEQYF. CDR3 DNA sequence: TGTGCCAGCAGCTTTTCGCCACTAGCGGGGTACGAGCAGTACTTC.

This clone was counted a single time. The CDR3 DNA is TGTGCTAGTGGTTTGTCCCTAGCGGGAGGTTCTGAGCAGTTCTTC. Its translation is CASGLSLAGGSEQFF. This chain uses TRBV12-5 with TRBJ2-1, with 11 bases matching TRBD2. J lost 9 bases, V lost 2 bases, and 6 bases had no gene match. This CDR3 comprises 15 residues. Looked up from germline, CDR1 is LGHNT and CDR2 is FRNRAP.

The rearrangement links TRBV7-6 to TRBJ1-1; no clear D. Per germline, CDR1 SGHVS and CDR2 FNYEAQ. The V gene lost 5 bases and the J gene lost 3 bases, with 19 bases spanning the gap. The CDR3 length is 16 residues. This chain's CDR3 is CASSQDAGSGDTEAFF. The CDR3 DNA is TGTGCCAGCAGCCAGGACGCGGGGTCAGGCGACACTGAAGCTTTCTTT.

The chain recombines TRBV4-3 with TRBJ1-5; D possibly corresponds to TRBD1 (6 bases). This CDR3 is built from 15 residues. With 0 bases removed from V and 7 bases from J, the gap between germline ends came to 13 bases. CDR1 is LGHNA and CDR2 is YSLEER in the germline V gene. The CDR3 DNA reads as TGCGCCAGCAGCCAAGACAACAGGGTTTACCAGCCCCAGCATTTT. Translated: CASSQDNRVYQPQHF.

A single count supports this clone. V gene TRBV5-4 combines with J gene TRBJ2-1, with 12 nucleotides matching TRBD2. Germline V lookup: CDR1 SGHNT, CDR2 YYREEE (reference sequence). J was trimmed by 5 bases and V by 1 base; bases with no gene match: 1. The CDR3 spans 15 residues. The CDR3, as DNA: TGTGCCAGCAGCTTGAGGACTAGCGGGAACAATGAGCAGTTCTTC. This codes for CASSLRTSGNNEQFF.

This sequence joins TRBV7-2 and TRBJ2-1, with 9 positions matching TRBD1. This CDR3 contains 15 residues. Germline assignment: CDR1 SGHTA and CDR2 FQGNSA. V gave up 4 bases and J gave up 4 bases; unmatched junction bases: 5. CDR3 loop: CASSSGTGSYNEQFF. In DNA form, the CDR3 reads TGTGCCAGCAGCTCGGGGACAGGGAGTTACAATGAGCAGTTCTTC.

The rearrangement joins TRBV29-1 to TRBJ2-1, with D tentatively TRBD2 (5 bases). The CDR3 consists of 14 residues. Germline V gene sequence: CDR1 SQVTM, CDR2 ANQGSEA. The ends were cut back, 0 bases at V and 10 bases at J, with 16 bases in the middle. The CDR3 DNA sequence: TGCAGCGTTGAAGAAGGAGGTAAATTCGGGGAGCAGTTCTTC. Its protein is CSVEEGGKFGEQFF.

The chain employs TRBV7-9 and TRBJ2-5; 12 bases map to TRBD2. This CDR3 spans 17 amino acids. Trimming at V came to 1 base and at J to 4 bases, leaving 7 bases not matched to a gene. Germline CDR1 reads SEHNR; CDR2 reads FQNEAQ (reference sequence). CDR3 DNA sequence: TGTGCCAGCAGCTTAGGCGCCGGACTAGCGGGAATAGAGACCCAGTACTTC. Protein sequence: CASSLGAGLAGIETQYF.

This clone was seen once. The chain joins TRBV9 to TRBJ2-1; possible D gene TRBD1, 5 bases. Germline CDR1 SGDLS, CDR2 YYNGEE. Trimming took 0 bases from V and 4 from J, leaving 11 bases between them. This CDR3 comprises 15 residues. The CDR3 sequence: CASSVEGHLYNEQFF. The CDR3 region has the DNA TGTGCCAGCAGCGTAGAGGGGCACTTATACAATGAGCAGTTCTTC.

The chain's CDR3 is CASSFGTADYNSPLHF. CDR3 sequence (DNA): TGCGCCAGCAGCTTTGGGACAGCCGATTATAATTCACCCCTCCACTTT. V gene TRBV5-1 combines with J gene TRBJ1-6; 7 nucleotides agree with TRBD1. CDR3 size: 16 residues. From germline, CDR1 is SGHRS and CDR2 YFSETQ. V was pared by 2 bases and J by 4 bases, with 6 bases of the junction left unmatched.

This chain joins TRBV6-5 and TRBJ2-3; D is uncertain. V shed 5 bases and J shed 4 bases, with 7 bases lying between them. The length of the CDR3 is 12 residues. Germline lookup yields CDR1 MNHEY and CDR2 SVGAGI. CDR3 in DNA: TGTGCCAGCAGTCCAAACTCAGATACGCAGTATTTT. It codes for CASSPNSDTQYF.

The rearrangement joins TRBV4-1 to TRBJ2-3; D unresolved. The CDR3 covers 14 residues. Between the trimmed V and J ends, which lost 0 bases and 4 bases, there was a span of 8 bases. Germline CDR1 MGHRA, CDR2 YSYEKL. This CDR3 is CASSQEAPPDTQYF. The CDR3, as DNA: TGCGCCAGCAGCCAAGAGGCACCCCCAGATACGCAGTATTTT.

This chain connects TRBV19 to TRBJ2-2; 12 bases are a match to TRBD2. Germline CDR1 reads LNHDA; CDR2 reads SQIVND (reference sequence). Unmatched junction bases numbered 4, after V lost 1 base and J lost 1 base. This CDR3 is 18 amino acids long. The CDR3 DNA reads TGTGCCAGTAGTATAGGCCAGGGACTAGCGGGGAACACCGGGGAGCTGTTTTTT. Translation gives CASSIGQGLAGNTGELFF.

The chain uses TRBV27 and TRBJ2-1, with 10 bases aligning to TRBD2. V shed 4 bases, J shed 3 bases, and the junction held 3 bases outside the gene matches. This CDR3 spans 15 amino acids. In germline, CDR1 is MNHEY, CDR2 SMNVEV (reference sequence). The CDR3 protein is CASSSVAGGYNEQFF. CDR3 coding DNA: TGTGCCAGCAGTTCTGTAGCGGGAGGCTACAATGAGCAGTTCTTC.

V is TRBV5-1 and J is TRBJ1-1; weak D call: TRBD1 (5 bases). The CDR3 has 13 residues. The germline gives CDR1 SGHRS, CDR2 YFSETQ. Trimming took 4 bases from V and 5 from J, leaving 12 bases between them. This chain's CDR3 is CASSVTGQTEAFF. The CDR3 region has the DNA TGCGCCAGCAGCGTAACAGGCCAGACTGAAGCTTTCTTT.

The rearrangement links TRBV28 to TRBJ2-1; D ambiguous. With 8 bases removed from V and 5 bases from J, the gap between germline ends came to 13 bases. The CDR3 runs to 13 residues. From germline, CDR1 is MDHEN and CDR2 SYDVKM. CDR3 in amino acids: CASDSPLNNEQFF. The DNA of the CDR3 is TGTGCCAGCGACTCGCCACTCAACAATGAGCAGTTCTTC. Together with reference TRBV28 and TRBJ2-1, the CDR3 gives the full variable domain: DVKVTQSSRYLVKRTGEKVFLECVQDMDHENMFWYRQDPGLGLRLIYFSYDVKMKEKGDIPEGYSVSREKKERFSLILESASTNQTSMYLCASDSPLNNEQFFGPGTRLTVL.

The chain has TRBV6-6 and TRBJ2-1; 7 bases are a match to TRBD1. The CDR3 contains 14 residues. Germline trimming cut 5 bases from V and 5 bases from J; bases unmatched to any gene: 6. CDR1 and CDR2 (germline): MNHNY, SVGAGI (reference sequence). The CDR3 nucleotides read TGTGCCAGCAGTACCCGGGACAGAAACAATGAGCAGTTCTTC. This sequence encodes CASSTRDRNNEQFF.

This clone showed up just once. The CDR3 nucleotides are TGTGCCAGCAGTCGAGCAACAGGGGCAAATCAGCCCCAGCATTTT. As protein: CASSRATGANQPQHF. V usage is TRBV6-5 and J usage is TRBJ1-5; 7 nucleotides align to TRBD1. J gave up 4 bases and V 5 bases, and 8 bases lay outside the gene matches. The V gene's germline CDR1 is MNHEY and CDR2 SVGAGI. The CDR3 totals 15 residues.

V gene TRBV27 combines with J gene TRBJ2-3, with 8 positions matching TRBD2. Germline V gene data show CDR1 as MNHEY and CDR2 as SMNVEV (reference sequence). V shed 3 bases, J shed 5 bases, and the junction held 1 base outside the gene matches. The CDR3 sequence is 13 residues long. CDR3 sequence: CASSFLAGDTQYF. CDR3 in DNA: TGTGCCAGCAGTTTCCTAGCGGGAGATACGCAGTATTTT.